The clone carrying this T cell receptor (beta chain) appeared a few times. These data are taken from a study of T-cell reconstitution after alpha-beta-depleted transplantation in children. Unique molecular identifiers were incorporated when the TCRbeta library was constructed. From the PCR reads, TCRdb called clonotypes with MiXCR, one entry per CDR3 protein. Counted here are around 200,000 distinct CDR3 sequences, approximately 6.8% occurring once; the ten biggest clones make up more than 2.5%. This CDR3 contains 16 residues. From germline, CDR1 is SGHTA and CDR2 FQGNSA. The V gene end was trimmed by 4 bases and the J gene end by 7 bases; junction bases not matched to a gene: 6.

The TCR originated in a human donor who donated a stem cell graft to a child with Wiskott-Aldrich syndrome. The chain carries TRBV7-2 and TRBJ1-6, with 11 positions matching TRBD1. Sequencing was performed on PBMCs from the stem cell graft donor, taken from the stem cell graft. CDR3: CASSYPDRGLNSPLHF. In nucleotides, the CDR3 is TGTGCCAGCAGCTATCCGGACAGGGGGCTCAATTCACCCCTCCACTTT.